The 17 T cell receptor beta chains below come from one sample, sequenced in a study of shared clonotypes between healthy human individuals. Profiling relied on immunoSEQ multiplex PCR, and the TCRdb table lists in-frame clones only, not all of them. The sample shows some 2.1 million clones, around 93% of them seen only once. As defined, naive CD8 cells were CD45RO-negative and positively selected for CCR7, with terminally differentiated effector memory CD45RA+ cells excluded. Sequences were obtained from naive CD8+ T cells from PBMCs. These receptors all come from a man younger than 30 in good health. Some clones in this sample may be carry-over from other donors' samples.

This CDR3 reads CASRVWTSGSRSYEQYF. The CDR3 bases are TGTGCCAGCAGGGTTTGGACTAGCGGGAGTCGCTCCTACGAGCAGTACTTC. The rearrangement uses TRBV11-2 and TRBJ2-7; 13 nucleotides line up with TRBD2. Germline V gene data show CDR1 as SGHAT and CDR2 as FQNNGV. The CDR3 is 17 residues long. V dropped 6 bases and J dropped 0; count of bases not matched to a gene: 8.

The DNA for the CDR3 is TGTGCCAGCAGCTTAGCCCGGCACAGGGTCGATTCACCCCTCCACTTT. This sequence encodes CASSLARHRVDSPLHF. The gene calls are TRBV7-9 and TRBJ1-6; tentatively, D is TRBD1 (6 bases). The CDR3 runs to 16 residues. Trimming cost V 0 bases and J 8 bases, with 14 bases left between them. Germline CDR1 and CDR2: SEHNR and FQNEAQ (reference sequence).

This chain joins TRBV11-1 and TRBJ2-7, with a weak D call TRBD2 (6 bases). The CDR3 sequence is 14 residues long. Germline V gene data show CDR1 as SGHAT and CDR2 as FQDESV (reference sequence). V was trimmed by 8 bases and J by 0 bases, leaving 14 bases between them. The CDR3, as DNA: TGTGCCAGCTCGACCCGGGACTCCTCCTACGAGCAGTACTTC. This sequence encodes CASSTRDSSYEQYF.

J is TRBJ1-1 and V is TRBV10-3, with D hard to call. The CDR3 contains 15 residues. Trimming stripped 2 bases from V and 4 bases from J, with 14 bases between. Germline CDR1 is ENHRY and CDR2 is SYGVKD. The CDR3 is CAISEAGEVGTEAFF. CDR3 sequence (DNA): TGTGCCATCAGTGAGGCCGGGGAGGTTGGCACTGAAGCTTTCTTT.

The V and J genes are TRBV29-1 and TRBJ2-5; TRBD1 matches at 9 bases. Germline loops: CDR1 SQVTM, CDR2 ANQGSEA. With 6 bases clipped from V and 1 base from J, the junction kept 9 bases outside the gene matches. The CDR3 contains 15 residues. The CDR3 spells CSVPADRGSQETQYF. The CDR3 DNA reads TGCAGCGTCCCCGCGGACAGGGGAAGCCAAGAGACCCAGTACTTC.

V is TRBV29-1 and J is TRBJ2-2, with 11 nucleotides matching TRBD2. Per the germline V gene, CDR1 is SQVTM and CDR2 is ANQGSEA. Trimming took 7 bases from V and 4 from J; bases not matched to a gene: 5. This CDR3 contains 14 residues. The CDR3 protein is CSGITSGSTGELFF. Here the CDR3 DNA reads TGCAGCGGAATCACTAGCGGGAGCACCGGGGAGCTGTTTTTT.

V is TRBV4-1 and J is TRBJ1-3; D is undetermined. Germline CDR1 and CDR2: MGHRA and YSYEKL. V lost 4 bases, J lost 8 bases, and 6 bases lay in between. The CDR3 sequence is 11 residues long. CDR3 DNA sequence: TGCGCCAGCAGCCCTGGGGACACCATATATTTT. Protein: CASSPGDTIYF.

The rearrangement uses TRBV10-3 and TRBJ2-1; 7 nucleotides align to TRBD2. V was pared by 8 bases and J by 0 bases, with 13 bases of the junction left unmatched. Per germline, CDR1 ENHRY and CDR2 SYGVKD. CDR3 length equals 17 residues. CDR3 region: CAIGFDSREVSYNEQFF. CDR3 nucleotides: TGTGCCATCGGCTTCGATTCACGGGAGGTCTCCTACAATGAGCAGTTCTTC.

CDR3 protein: CASSQDIWQGAAEQYF. CDR3 coding DNA: TGCGCCAGCAGCCAAGATATTTGGCAGGGGGCGGCCGAGCAGTACTTC. V usage is TRBV4-3 and J usage is TRBJ2-7; 8 positions agree with TRBD1. The CDR3 totals 16 residues. CDR1 LGHNA and CDR2 YSLEER come from the germline V gene. Losses at the gene ends were 0 bases for V and 6 bases for J; bases not matched to a gene: 10.

The genes are TRBV5-6 and TRBJ2-7, with 11 bases fitting TRBD2. CDR1 is SGHDT and CDR2 is YYEEEE in the germline V gene. Unmatched junction bases numbered 2, after V lost 1 base and J lost 2 bases. The CDR3 has 15 residues. The CDR3 nucleotides read TGTGCCAGCAGCTTGAGACTAGCGGGGCCCTACGAGCAGTACTTC. This gives the protein CASSLRLAGPYEQYF.

CDR3 bases: TGTGCCAGCAGTTACTACAGGACCACAACCACAGATACGCAGTATTTT. Translating it yields CASSYYRTTTTDTQYF. The chain recombines TRBV6-6 with TRBJ2-3; the D gene is possibly TRBD1 (5 bases). The CDR3 runs to 16 residues. Deletions cut 1 base from V and 2 bases from J, with 13 bases between. CDR1 is MNHNY and CDR2 is SVGAGI in the germline V gene (reference sequence).

The V and J genes are TRBV30 and TRBJ2-1, with D uncertain. The CDR3 totals 13 residues. The germline V gene has CDR1 GTSNPN and CDR2 SVGIG (reference sequence). Trimming pared 0 bases from V and 10 bases from J, leaving 13 bases between. The CDR3 loop is CAWSVLNSREQFF. In DNA, the CDR3 is TGTGCCTGGAGTGTGTTAAACTCCAGGGAGCAGTTCTTC.

The chain has TRBV18 and TRBJ2-2; no clear D. The ends were cut back, 4 bases at V and 3 bases at J, with 3 bases in the middle. The germline V gene encodes CDR1 KGHSH and CDR2 LQKENI. The CDR3 is 12 residues long. The DNA of the CDR3 is TGTGCCAGCTCACGGGACACCGGGGAGCTGTTTTTT. Amino acids: CASSRDTGELFF.

V usage is TRBV7-9 and J usage is TRBJ2-1, with 8 bases fitting TRBD2. The CDR3 runs 17 residues. Germline CDR1 reads SEHNR; CDR2 reads FQNEAQ (reference sequence). Germline trimming cut 2 bases from V and 5 bases from J; bases unmatched to any gene: 11. CDR3 in amino acids: CASSLKMAGGAHNEQFF. The CDR3 DNA is TGTGCCAGCAGCTTAAAAATGGCGGGAGGAGCCCACAATGAGCAGTTCTTC.

The chain employs TRBV7-6 and TRBJ2-6; TRBD2 aligns across 14 bases. This CDR3 spans 20 amino acids. The V segment lost 4 bases and the J segment 0 bases; nucleotides outside the gene matches: 8. Germline CDR1 is SGHVS and CDR2 is FNYEAQ. The CDR3 bases are TGTGCCAGCAGCTCGGGACTAGCGGGAGCCTTTTCCTCTGGGGCCAACGTCCTGACTTTC. This gives the protein CASSSGLAGAFSSGANVLTF.

J is TRBJ2-7 and V is TRBV27; 8 bases align to TRBD2. Germline V lookup: CDR1 MNHEY, CDR2 SMNVEV (reference sequence). The trim removed 6 bases at V and 0 bases at J, leaving 7 bases unmatched. There are 15 residues in the CDR3. The CDR3: CASRISGTSSYEQYF. The CDR3 DNA is TGTGCCAGCAGGATTAGCGGGACAAGCTCCTACGAGCAGTACTTC.

This chain joins TRBV5-1 and TRBJ2-1; TRBD2 matches at 8 bases. The V and J ends lost 2 bases and 3 bases, in that order; junction bases with no gene match: 4. The CDR3 has 15 amino acids. CDR1 is SGHRS and CDR2 is YFSETQ in the germline V gene. The CDR3 coding sequence is TGCGCCAGCAGCTTTACTAGCGGCCTCTACAATGAGCAGTTCTTC. Its translation: CASSFTSGLYNEQFF.